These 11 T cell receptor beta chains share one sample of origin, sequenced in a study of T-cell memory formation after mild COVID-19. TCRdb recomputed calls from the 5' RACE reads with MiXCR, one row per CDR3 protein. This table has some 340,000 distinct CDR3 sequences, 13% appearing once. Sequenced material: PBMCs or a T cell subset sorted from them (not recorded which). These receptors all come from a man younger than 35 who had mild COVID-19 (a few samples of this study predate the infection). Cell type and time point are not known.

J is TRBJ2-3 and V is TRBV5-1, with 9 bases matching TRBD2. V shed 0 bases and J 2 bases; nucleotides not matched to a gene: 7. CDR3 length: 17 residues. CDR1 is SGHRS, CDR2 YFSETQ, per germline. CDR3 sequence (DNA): TGCGCCAGCAGCTTGGTGTCTAGCGGGGAGGCCACAGATACGCAGTATTTT. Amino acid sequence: CASSLVSSGEATDTQYF.

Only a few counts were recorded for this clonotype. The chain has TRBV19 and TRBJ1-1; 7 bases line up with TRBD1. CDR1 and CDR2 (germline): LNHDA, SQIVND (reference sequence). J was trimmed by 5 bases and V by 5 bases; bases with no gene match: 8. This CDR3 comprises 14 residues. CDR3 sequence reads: CASSSLQGWTEAFF. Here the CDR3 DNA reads TGTGCCAGTAGTTCCCTACAGGGGTGGACTGAAGCTTTCTTT.

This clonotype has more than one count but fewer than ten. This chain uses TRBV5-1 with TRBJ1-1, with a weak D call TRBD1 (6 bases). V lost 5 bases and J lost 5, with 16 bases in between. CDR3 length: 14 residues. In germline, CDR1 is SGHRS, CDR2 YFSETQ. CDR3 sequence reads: CASRPAGGRTEAFF. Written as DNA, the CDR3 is TGCGCCAGCAGGCCGGCGGGGGGCCGGACTGAAGCTTTCTTT.

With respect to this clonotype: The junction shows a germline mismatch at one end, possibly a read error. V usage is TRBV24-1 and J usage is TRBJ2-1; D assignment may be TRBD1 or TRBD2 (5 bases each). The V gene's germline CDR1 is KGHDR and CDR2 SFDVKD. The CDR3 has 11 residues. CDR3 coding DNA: TGTGCCACCCGAGAACCGAGGAAGGGACCCTTC. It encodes CATREPRKGPF.

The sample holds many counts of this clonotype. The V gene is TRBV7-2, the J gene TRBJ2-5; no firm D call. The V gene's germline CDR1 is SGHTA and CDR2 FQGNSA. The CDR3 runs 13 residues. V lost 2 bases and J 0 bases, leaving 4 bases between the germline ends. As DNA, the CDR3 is TGTGCCAGCAGCTTACGCTACCAAGAGACCCAGTACTTC. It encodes CASSLRYQETQYF.

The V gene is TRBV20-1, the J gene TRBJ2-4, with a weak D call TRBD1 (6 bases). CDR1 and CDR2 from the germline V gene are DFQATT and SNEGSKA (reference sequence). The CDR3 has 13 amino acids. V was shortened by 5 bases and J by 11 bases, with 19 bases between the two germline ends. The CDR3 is CSAVGGVVDVQYF. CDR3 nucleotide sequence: TGCAGTGCTGTTGGGGGCGTCGTTGACGTTCAGTACTTC.

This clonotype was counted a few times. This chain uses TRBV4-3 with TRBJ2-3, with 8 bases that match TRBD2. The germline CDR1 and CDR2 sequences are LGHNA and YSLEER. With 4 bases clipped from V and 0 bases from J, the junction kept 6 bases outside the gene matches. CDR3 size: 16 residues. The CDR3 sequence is CASSLRAGASTDTQYF. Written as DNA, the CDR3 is TGCGCCAGCAGCCTGAGAGCGGGAGCTAGCACAGATACGCAGTATTTT.

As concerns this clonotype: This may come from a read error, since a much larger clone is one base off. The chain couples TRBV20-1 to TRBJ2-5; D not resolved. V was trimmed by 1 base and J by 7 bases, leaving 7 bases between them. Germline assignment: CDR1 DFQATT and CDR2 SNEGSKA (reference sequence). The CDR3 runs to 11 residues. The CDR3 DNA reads TGCAGTGCTAGAGGTCCGGGGACCCAGTACTTC. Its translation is CSARGPGTQYF.

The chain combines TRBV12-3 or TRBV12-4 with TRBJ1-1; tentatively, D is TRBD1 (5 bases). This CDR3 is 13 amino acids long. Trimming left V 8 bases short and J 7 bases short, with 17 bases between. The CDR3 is CASGSLTELEAFF. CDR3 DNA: TGTGCCAGCGGCTCCTTGACAGAGCTTGAAGCTTTCTTT.

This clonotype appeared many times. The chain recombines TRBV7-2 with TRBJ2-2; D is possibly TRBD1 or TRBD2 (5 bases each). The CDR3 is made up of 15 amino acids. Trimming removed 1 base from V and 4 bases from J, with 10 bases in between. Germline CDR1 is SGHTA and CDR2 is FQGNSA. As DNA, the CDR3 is TGTGCCAGCAGCTTAGGAGGTGGGACCACCGGGGAGCTGTTTTTT. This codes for CASSLGGGTTGELFF. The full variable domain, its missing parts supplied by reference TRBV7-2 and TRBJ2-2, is GAGVSQSPSNKVTEKGKDVELRCDPISGHTALYWYRQSLGQGLEFLIYFQGNSAPDKSGLPSDRFSAERTGGSVSTLTIQRTQQEDSAVYLCASSLGGGTTGELFFGEGSRLTVL.

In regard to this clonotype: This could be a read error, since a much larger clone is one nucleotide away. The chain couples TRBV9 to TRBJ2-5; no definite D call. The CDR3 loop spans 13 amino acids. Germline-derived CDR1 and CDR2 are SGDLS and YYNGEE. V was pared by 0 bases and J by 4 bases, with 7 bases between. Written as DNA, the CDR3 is TGTGCCAGCAGCGTAGGGGTGGTAGAGACCCAGTACTTC. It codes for CASSVGVVETQYF.